The rows below give T cell receptor beta chains drawn from one sample of a study of post-analysis software for immune sequencing data. TCRdb called the PCR reads again in MiXCR, with one record for every CDR3 protein. The sample lists approximately 630,000 distinct CDR3 sequences; 59% were seen once. Sequencing input: blood. The receptors here all came from a girl aged 2-9 years with multiple sclerosis. Both conserved end residues are part of each CDR3. Fields, in order: J gene, clone size, D gene, V gene, CDR3 DNA, CDR3 protein. A D gene is named only where the DNA matches it firmly. Clone size is not always given. Where it is, it says once, few, many or a class for expanded clones.

TRBJ2-1 - - TRBV6-4 TGTGCCAGCAGTGACCCATCCCACCACTCCAATGAGCAGTTCTTC CASSDPSHHSNEQFF
TRBJ2-5 - TRBD1 TRBV20-1 TGCAGTGCTAGAGAAGGGACAGTTAATCAAGAGACCCAGTACTTC CSAREGTVNQETQYF
TRBJ2-1 - - TRBV4-2 TGTGCCAGCAGCCAAGATCGCAGCAAGGATGAGCAGTTCTTC CASSQDRSKDEQFF
TRBJ2-1 - - TRBV10-3 TGTGCCATCAGTGAGGCAGTTGTCGGGTCCTACAATGAGCAGTTCTTC CAISEAVVGSYNEQFF
TRBJ1-2 - - TRBV29-1 TGCAGCGTTGAGTGGGTTACTAACTATGGCTACACCTTC CSVEWVTNYGYTF
TRBJ2-1 - - TRBV28 TGTGCCAGTGGGGGCCTTAATGAGCAGTTCTTC CASGGLNEQFF
TRBJ2-1 - TRBD2 TRBV18 TGTGCCAGCTCACAAGAAACTAGCGGATACAATGAGCAGTTCTTC CASSQETSGYNEQFF
TRBJ1-5 - - TRBV30 TGTGCCTGGTCCCTGGCAGGAGGTAGTCAGCCCCAGCATTTT CAWSLAGGSQPQHF
TRBJ2-3 - - TRBV14 TGTGCCAGCAGCCCATGGACCGCCGCAGATACGCAGTATTTT CASSPWTAADTQYF
TRBJ1-4 - - TRBV15 TGTGCCACCAGCAGAGGGAAGTACGGGCGCGAAAAACTGTTTTTT CATSRGKYGREKLFF
TRBJ2-1 - - TRBV5-1 TGCGCCAGCAGCTCGCGGGACAGACTACACAATGAGCAGTTCTTC CASSSRDRLHNEQFF
TRBJ2-6 - - TRBV15 TGTGCCACCAGTAGCGAAGCATCTTCGAACACTGGGGCCAACGTCCTGACTTTC CATSSEASSNTGANVLTF
TRBJ2-3 - TRBD1 TRBV3-1 TGTGCCAGCAGCCCCGTCCCGGGACAGGACTCTAGCACAGATACGCAGTATTTT CASSPVPGQDSSTDTQYF
TRBJ1-2 - - TRBV20-1 TGCAGTGCTTCAGGGAGGGCGGACTATGGCTACACCTTC CSASGRADYGYTF
TRBJ1-2 - - TRBV25-1 TGTGCCAGCAGTGAATATAGCCCCAACCACCAGTCGAACTATGGCTACACCTTC CASSEYSPNHQSNYGYTF
TRBJ1-1 - - TRBV29-1 TGCAGCGTCAACCTCGGTGGGGGGGCTGAAGCTTTCTTT CSVNLGGGAEAFF
TRBJ2-1 - - TRBV12-3/TRBV12-4 TGTGCCAGCAGCCCCGACCCGCAGCAGTTCTTC CASSPDPQQFF
TRBJ1-4 - - TRBV20-1 TGCAGTGTCCAACCAGGGCCTAATGAAAAACTGTTTTTT CSVQPGPNEKLFF
TRBJ2-1 few TRBD2 TRBV20-1 TGCAGTGTCTACGGTAGCGGGGCGAATGAGCAGTTCTTC CSVYGSGANEQFF
TRBJ2-7 - - TRBV5-1 TGCGCCAGCAGCTTCGACGGGACTCAAATCTACGAGCAGTACTTC CASSFDGTQIYEQYF
TRBJ2-3 - - TRBV7-6 TGTGCCAGCAGCTTAATGTCAGGGGCTAGCACAGATACGCAGTATTTT CASSLMSGASTDTQYF
TRBJ1-4 few - TRBV18 TGTGCCAGCTCGCCAGGGCGGGGAGGAGGTGAAAAACTGTTTTTT CASSPGRGGGEKLFF
TRBJ2-5 few - TRBV27 TGTGCCAGCAGTTTGGGTATAGCGGTACAAGAGACCCAGTACTTC CASSLGIAVQETQYF
TRBJ1-1 - TRBD1 TRBV20-1 TGCAGTGCTAGAGATCCCGACAGGGCGGCACATGACACTGAAGCTTTCTTT CSARDPDRAAHDTEAFF
TRBJ1-1 - - TRBV3-1 TGTGCCAGCAGGCCCGCCGGGCGAGAGGGACTAAGTAATACTGAAGCTTTCTTT CASRPAGREGLSNTEAFF
TRBJ2-1 - - TRBV20-1 TGCAGTGCTAGTCGGCACCCACGGGGTTACAATGAGCAGTTCTTC CSASRHPRGYNEQFF
TRBJ2-1 many - TRBV10-3 TGTGCCATCAGTGAGGGAACCCAGAGGGAGCAGTTCTTC CAISEGTQREQFF
TRBJ2-1 - - TRBV20-1 TGCAGTGTCTTCCCTGGCTCCTACAATGAGCAGTTCTTC CSVFPGSYNEQFF
TRBJ1-2 - - TRBV29-1 TGCAGCGCCTTACCTGGGACGGACTATGGCTACACCTTC CSALPGTDYGYTF
TRBJ2-1 - - TRBV12-3/TRBV12-4 TGTGCCAGCAGTTTAGCCCCAAAACTAGTCTATGAGCAGTTCTTC CASSLAPKLVYEQFF
TRBJ2-3 once TRBD2 TRBV12-5 TGTGCTAGTGGTTTGGGGACTAGCGACGGAGATACGCAGTATTTT CASGLGTSDGDTQYF
TRBJ1-5 - TRBD1 TRBV12-3/TRBV12-4 TGTGCCAGCAGTTTAGGACAGGGATGGGGTCAGCCCCAGCATTTT CASSLGQGWGQPQHF
TRBJ2-3 once - TRBV5-1 TGCGCCAGCACGGAGGCAGGCCCCGTCCTGACAGATACGCAGTATTTT CASTEAGPVLTDTQYF
TRBJ2-7 few - TRBV29-1 TGCAGCGTTGGTAGGAAGGACAGAAGATCCTACGAGCAGTACTTC CSVGRKDRRSYEQYF
TRBJ1-5 few TRBD1 TRBV6-5 TGTGCCAGCAGAGGAGCTTCAGGGGGCGGTCAGCCCCAGCATTTT CASRGASGGGQPQHF